This TCR beta chain came from a study of T cells in Graves' hyperthyroidism and ophthalmopathy. Background on the study: The blood sample was taken at first diagnosis, before treatment began.

CDR1 is SGHVS, CDR2 FNYEAQ, per germline. The germline V and J ends were trimmed by 5 bases and 4 bases, with 14 bases remaining between them. The CDR3 sequence is 14 residues long. Researchers amplified the TCR beta CDR3 regions from RNA transcripts. The primer set for the first-round RT-PCR of the TCR CDR3 was HTBI. TCRdb re-analysed the multiplex PCR reads in MiXCR, keeping a single row per CDR3 protein. This table has roughly 350,000 distinct CDR3 sequences, over 11% appearing once. The receptor was isolated from a woman in her 30s with Graves' hyperthyroidism. The material sequenced was blood. The rearrangement uses TRBV7-6 and TRBJ1-1; no reliable D call. CDR3 amino acids: CASSAPLPGTEAFF. CDR3 bases: TGTGCCAGCAGCGCACCTTTGCCAGGCACTGAAGCTTTCTTT.